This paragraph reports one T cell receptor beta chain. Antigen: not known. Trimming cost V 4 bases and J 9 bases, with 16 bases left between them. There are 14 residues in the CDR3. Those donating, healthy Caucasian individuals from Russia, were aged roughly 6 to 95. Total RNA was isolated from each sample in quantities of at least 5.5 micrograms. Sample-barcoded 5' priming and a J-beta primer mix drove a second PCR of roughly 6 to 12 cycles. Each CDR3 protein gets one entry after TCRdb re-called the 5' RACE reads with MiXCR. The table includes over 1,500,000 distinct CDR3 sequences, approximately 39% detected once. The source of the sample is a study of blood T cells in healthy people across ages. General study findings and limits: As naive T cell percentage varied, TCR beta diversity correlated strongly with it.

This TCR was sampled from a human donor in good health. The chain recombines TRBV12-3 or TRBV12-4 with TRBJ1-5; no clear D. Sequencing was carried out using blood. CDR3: CASSYNRDSGPQHF. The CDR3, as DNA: TGTGCCAGCAGTTACAACCGCGATAGCGGGCCCCAGCATTTT.